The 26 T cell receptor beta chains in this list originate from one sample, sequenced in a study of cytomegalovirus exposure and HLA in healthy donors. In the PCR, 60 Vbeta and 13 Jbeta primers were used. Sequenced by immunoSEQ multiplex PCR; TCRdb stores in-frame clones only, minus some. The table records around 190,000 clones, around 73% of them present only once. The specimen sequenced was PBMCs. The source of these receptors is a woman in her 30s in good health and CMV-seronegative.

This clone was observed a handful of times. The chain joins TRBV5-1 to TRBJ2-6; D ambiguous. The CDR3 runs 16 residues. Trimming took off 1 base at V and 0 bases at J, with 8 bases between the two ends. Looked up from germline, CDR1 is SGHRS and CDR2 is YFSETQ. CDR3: CASSLFAGSGANVLTF. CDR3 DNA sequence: TGCGCCAGCAGCTTGTTTGCCGGCTCTGGGGCCAACGTCCTGACTTTC.

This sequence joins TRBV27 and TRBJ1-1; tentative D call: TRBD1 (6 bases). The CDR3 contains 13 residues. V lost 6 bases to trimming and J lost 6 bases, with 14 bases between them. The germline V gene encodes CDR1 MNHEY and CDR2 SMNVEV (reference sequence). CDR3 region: CASSHRDVAEAFF. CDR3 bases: TGTGCCAGCAGCCACAGGGACGTGGCTGAAGCTTTCTTT.

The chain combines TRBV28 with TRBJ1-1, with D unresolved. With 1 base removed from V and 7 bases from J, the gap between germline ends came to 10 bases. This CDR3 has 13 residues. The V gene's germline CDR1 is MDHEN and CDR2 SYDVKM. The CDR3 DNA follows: TGTGCCAGCAGTTTATCGGGTCGAGTTGAAGCTTTCTTT. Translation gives CASSLSGRVEAFF.

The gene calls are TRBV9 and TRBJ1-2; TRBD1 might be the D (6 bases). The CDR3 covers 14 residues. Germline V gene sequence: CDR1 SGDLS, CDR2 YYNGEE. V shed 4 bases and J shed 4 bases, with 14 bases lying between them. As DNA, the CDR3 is TGTGCCAGCAGCCCCCGAGGGGGGGGCTATGGCTACACCTTC. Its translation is CASSPRGGGYGYTF.

The chain's CDR3 is CASSRTGRGNTIYF. The CDR3 DNA follows: TGTGCCAGCAGTCGGACAGGGAGGGGAAACACCATATATTTT. The chain is built from TRBV6-5 and TRBJ1-3, with 8 bases lining up with TRBD1. Trimming at V came to 5 bases and at J to 4 bases, leaving 4 bases not matched to a gene. The germline V gene encodes CDR1 MNHEY and CDR2 SVGAGI. The CDR3 runs to 14 residues.

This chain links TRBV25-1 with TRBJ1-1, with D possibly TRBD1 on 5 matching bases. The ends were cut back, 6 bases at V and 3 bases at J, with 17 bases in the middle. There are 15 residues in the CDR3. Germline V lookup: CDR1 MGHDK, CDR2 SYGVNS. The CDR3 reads CASSLGGRRDTEAFF. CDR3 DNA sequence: TGTGCCAGCAGCCTTGGGGGACGGAGGGACACTGAAGCTTTCTTT.

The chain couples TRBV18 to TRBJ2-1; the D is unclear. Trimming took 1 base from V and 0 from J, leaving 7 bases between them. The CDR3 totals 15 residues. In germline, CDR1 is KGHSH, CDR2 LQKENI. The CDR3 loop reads CASSPLPPSYNEQFF. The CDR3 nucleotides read TGTGCCAGCTCACCACTCCCTCCCTCCTACAATGAGCAGTTCTTC.

The CDR3 here is CASSLFGRGGYEQYF. Here the CDR3 DNA reads TGTGCCAGCAGCTTATTTGGCAGGGGTGGCTACGAGCAGTACTTC. The chain carries TRBV7-2 and TRBJ2-7, with a possible D match to TRBD1 (6 bases). Trimming removed 2 bases at V and 3 bases at J, with 14 bases between. CDR1 and CDR2 from the germline V gene are SGHTA and FQGNSA. The length of the CDR3 is 15 residues.

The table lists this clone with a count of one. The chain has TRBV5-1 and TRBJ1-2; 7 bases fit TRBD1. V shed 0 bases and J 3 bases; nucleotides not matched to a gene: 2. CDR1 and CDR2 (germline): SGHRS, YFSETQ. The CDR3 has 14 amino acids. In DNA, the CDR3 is TGCGCCAGCAGCTTGGAAGGACAGGACTATGGCTACACCTTC. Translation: CASSLEGQDYGYTF. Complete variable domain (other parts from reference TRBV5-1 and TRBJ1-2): KAGVTQTPRYLIKTRGQQVTLSCSPISGHRSVSWYQQTPGQGLQFLFEYFSETQRNKGNFPGRFSGRQFSNSRSEMNVSTLELGDSALYLCASSLEGQDYGYTFGSGTRLTVV.

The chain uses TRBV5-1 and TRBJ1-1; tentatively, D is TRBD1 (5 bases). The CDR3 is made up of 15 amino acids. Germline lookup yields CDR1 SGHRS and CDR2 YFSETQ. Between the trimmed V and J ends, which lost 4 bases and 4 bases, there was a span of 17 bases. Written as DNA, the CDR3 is TGCGCCAGCAGCCCCGGGGGGGGGTCTCCCACTGAAGCTTTCTTT. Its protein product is CASSPGGGSPTEAFF.

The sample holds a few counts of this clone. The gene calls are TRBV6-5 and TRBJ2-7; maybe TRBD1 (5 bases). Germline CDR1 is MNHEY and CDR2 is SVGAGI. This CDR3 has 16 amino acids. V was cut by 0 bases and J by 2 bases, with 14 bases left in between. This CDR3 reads CASSYSSISGTYEQYF. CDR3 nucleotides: TGTGCCAGCAGTTACTCGAGTATTTCAGGGACCTACGAGCAGTACTTC.

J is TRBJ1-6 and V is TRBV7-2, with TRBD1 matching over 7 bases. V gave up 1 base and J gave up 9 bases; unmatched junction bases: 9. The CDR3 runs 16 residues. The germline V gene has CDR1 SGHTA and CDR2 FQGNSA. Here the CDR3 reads CASSLVGIRGTSPLHF. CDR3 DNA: TGTGCCAGCAGCTTAGTAGGCATCAGGGGGACTTCACCCCTCCACTTT.

CDR3: CASSPVPAGGLDTQYF. The CDR3 bases are TGTGCCAGCAGCCCCGTTCCAGCGGGGGGGCTAGATACGCAGTATTTT. This chain uses TRBV9 with TRBJ2-3; 10 positions agree with TRBD2. J lost 5 bases, V lost 4 bases, and 10 bases had no gene match. The V gene's germline CDR1 is SGDLS and CDR2 YYNGEE. CDR3 length: 16 amino acids.

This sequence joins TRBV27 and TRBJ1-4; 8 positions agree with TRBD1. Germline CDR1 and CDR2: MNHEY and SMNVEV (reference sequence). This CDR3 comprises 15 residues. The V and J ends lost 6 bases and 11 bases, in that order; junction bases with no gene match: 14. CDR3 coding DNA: TGTGCCAGCAGGACACTAGGACAGGGATTCGACAAACTGTTTTTT. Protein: CASRTLGQGFDKLFF.

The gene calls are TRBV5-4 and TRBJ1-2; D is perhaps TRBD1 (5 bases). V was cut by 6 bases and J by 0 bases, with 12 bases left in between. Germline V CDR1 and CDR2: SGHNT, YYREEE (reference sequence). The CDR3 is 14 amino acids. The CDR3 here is CASTPGHTNYGYTF. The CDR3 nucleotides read TGTGCCAGCACCCCCGGACACACTAACTATGGCTACACCTTC.

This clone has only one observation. In DNA form, the CDR3 reads TGTGCCAGCAGCCAACCCGCGGACCGCGGGCAGACCCAGTACTTC. Translation gives CASSQPADRGQTQYF. The J gene is TRBJ2-5, the V gene TRBV6-5; possibly TRBD2 for D (5 bases). Germline loops: CDR1 MNHEY, CDR2 SVGAGI. There are 15 residues in the CDR3. Trimming pared 6 bases from V and 6 bases from J, leaving 20 bases between.

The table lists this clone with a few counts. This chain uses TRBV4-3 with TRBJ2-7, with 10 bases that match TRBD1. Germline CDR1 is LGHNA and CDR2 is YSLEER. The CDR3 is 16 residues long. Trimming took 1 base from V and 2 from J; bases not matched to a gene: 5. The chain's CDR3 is CASSQVGGTGAYEQYF. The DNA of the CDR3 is TGCGCCAGCAGCCAAGTAGGGGGGACAGGGGCCTACGAGCAGTACTTC.

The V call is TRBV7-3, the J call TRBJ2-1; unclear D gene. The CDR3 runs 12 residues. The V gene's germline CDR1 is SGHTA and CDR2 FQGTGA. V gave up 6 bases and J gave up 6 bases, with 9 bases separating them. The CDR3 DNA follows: TGTGCCAGCAGTATCACGGGCAATGAGCAGTTCTTC. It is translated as CASSITGNEQFF.

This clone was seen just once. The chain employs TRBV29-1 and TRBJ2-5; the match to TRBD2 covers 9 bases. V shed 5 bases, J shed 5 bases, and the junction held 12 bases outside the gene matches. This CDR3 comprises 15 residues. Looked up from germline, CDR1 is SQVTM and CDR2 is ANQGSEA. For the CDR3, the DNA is TGCAGCGTTCGACCGTTAGCGGGAGTGGGGGAGACCCAGTACTTC. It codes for CSVRPLAGVGETQYF.

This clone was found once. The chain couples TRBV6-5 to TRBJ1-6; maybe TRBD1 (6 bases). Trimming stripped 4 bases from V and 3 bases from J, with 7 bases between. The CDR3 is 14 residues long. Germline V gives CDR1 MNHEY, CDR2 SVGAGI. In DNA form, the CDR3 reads TGTGCCAGCAGTTCCAGGGGCTATAATTCACCCCTCCACTTT. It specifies CASSSRGYNSPLHF.

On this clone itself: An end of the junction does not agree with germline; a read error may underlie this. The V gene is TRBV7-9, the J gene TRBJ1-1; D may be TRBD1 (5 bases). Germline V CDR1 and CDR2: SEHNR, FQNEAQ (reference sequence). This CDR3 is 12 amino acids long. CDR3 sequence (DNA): TGTTCCAGCAGGTCCGGGACTCCTGAAGCTTTCTTT. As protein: CSSRSGTPEAFF.

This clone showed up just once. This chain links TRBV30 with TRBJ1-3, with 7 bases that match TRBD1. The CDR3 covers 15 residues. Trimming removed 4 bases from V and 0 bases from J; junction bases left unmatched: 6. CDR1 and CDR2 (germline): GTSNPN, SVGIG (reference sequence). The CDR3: CAWIEGAFSGNTIYF. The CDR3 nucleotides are TGTGCCTGGATTGAGGGGGCCTTCTCTGGAAACACCATATATTTT.

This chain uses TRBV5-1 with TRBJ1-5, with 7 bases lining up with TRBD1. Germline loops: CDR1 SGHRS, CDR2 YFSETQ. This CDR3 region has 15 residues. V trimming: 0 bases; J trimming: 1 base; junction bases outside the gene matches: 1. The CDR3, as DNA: TGCGCCAGCAGCTTGGGAGGGGGCAGCAATCAGCCCCAGCATTTT. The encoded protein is CASSLGGGSNQPQHF.

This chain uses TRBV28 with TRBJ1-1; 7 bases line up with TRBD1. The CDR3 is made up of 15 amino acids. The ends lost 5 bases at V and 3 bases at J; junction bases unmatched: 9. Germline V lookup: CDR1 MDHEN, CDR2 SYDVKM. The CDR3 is CASSPRQGLYTEAFF. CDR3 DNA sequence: TGTGCCAGCAGTCCCCGACAGGGCTTGTACACTGAAGCTTTCTTT.

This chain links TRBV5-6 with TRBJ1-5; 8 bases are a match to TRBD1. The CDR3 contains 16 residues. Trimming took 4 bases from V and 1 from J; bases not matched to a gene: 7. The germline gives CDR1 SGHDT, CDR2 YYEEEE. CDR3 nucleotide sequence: TGTGCCAGCAGCCGACAGGGGCTGGGGAGCAATCAGCCCCAGCATTTT. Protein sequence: CASSRQGLGSNQPQHF.

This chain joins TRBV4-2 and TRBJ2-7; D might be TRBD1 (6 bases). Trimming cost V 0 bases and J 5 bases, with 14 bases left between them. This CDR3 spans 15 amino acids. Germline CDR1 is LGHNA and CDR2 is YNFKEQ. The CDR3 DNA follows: TGTGCCAGCAGCCAAGAAGGGGGTCCTTGGGACGAGCAGTACTTC. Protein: CASSQEGGPWDEQYF.